The source of this T cell receptor beta chain is a study of T cells in Graves' hyperthyroidism and ophthalmopathy. Uncontrolled infection, other autoimmune disease, pregnancy and lactation each barred patients from inclusion. This clonotype was seen repeatedly, ten times or more. Authors of the study amplified TCR beta CDR3 regions from RNA transcripts. A first-round RT-PCR of the TCR CDR3 used the HTBI primer set. TCRdb re-analysed the multiplex PCR reads in MiXCR, keeping a single row per CDR3 protein. The table lists fewer than 750,000 distinct CDR3 sequences, roughly 46% of them singletons. This clonotype was sampled from a woman aged 18-29 years with Graves' hyperthyroidism. Material for sequencing was peripheral blood or thyroid tissue (not recorded which).

The CDR3 coding sequence is TGCGCCAGCAGCCAAGGGAGGGCCCAAGAGACCCAGTACTTC. This gives the protein CASSQGRAQETQYF. The chain links TRBV4-3 to TRBJ2-5; a weak D match, TRBD2 (6 bases). Trimming cost V 1 base and J 1 base, with 7 bases left between them. CDR1 and CDR2 from the germline V gene are LGHNA and YSLEER. The CDR3 consists of 14 residues.